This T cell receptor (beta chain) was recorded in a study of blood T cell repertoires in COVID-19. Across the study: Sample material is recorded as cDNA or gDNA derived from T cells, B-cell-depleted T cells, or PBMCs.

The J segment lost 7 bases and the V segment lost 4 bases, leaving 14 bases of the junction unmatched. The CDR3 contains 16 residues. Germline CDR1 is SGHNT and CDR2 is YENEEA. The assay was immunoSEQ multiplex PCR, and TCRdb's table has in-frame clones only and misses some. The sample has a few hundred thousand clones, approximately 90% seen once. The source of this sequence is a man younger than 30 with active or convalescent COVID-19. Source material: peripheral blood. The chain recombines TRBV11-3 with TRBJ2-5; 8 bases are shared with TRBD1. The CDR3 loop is CASSSNTPGQAGTQYF. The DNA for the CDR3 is TGTGCCAGCAGCTCGAACACGCCGGGACAGGCGGGGACCCAGTACTTC.